This TCR beta chain was sequenced during a study of a mutant IDH1 vaccine in newly diagnosed glioma. The overall study: The treated population exhibited a male proportion of roughly 60%, a female proportion of 37.5%, and a mean age of around 40 years. Every participant had undergone radiotherapy, temozolomide, or both before, and most underwent both. Whole-study results and caveats: Patients mounted vaccine-induced immune responses in 90% to 95% of cases.

V was pared by 2 bases and J by 6 bases, with 15 bases between. The CDR3 contains 14 residues. Germline loops: CDR1 SGHRS, CDR2 YFSETQ. Assay: immunoSEQ multiplex PCR; the TCRdb copy retains only in-frame clones and omits some. The sample records about 50,000 clones, just over 85% being singletons. In regard to this clone: The target antigen is unknown.

The time point was: baseline, week 1 (first vaccination visit). Treatment in this sample: pre-vaccination baseline after standard-of-care therapy. Tumors from donors were new WHO grade 3 or 4 IDH1-mutant astrocytomas with ATRX loss. The material was PBMCs, obtained from a glioma patient treated with radiotherapy, temozolomide or both. V and J are TRBV5-1 and TRBJ2-7; possible D gene TRBD1, 6 bases. This receptor was obtained from a man aged 35-49 years with glioma. CDR3 in amino acids: CASSLIQGRGEQYF. CDR3 nucleotides: TGCGCCAGCAGCTTAATACAGGGTAGGGGCGAGCAGTACTTC.